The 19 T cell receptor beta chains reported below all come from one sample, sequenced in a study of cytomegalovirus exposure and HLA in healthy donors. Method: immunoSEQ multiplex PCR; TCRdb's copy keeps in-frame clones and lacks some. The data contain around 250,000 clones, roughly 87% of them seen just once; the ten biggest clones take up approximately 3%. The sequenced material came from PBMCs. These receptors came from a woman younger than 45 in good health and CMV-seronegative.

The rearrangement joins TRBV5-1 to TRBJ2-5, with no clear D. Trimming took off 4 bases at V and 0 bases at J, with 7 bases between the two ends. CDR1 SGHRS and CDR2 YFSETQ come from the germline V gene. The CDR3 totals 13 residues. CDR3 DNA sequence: TGCGCCAGCAGCATGGGTAACCAAGAGACCCAGTACTTC. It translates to CASSMGNQETQYF.

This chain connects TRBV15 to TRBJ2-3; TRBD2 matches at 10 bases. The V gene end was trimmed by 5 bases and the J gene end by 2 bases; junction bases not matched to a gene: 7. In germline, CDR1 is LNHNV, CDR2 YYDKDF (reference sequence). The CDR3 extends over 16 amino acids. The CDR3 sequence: CATSRTTSGYTDTQYF. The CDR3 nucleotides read TGTGCCACCAGCCGCACGACTAGCGGGTACACAGATACGCAGTATTTT. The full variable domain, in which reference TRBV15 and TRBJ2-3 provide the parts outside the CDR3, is DAMVIQNPRYQVTQFGKPVTLSCSQTLNHNVMYWYQQKSSQAPKLLFHYYDKDFNNEADTPDNFQSRRPNTSFCFLDIRSPGLGDTAMYLCATSRTTSGYTDTQYFGPGTRLTVL.

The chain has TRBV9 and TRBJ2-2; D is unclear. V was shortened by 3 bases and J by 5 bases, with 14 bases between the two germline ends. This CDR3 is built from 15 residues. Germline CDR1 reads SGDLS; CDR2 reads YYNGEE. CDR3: CASSGRVGQTGELFF. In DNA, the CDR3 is TGTGCCAGCAGCGGGAGAGTAGGGCAGACCGGGGAGCTGTTTTTT. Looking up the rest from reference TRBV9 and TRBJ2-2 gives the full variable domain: DSGVTQTPKHLITATGQRVTLRCSPRSGDLSVYWYQQSLDQGLQFLIQYYNGEERAKGNILERFSAQQFPDLHSELNLSSLELGDSALYFCASSGRVGQTGELFFGEGSRLTVL.

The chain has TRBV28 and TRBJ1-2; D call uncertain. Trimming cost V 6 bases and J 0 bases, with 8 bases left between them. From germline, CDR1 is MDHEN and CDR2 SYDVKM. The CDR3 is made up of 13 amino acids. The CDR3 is CASSGGANYGYTF. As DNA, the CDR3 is TGTGCCAGCAGCGGCGGCGCTAACTATGGCTACACCTTC.

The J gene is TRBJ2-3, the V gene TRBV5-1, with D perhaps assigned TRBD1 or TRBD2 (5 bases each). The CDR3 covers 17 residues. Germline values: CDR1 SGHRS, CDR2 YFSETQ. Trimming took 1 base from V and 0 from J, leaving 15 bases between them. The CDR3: CASSLPPWGRSTDTQYF. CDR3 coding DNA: TGCGCCAGCAGCTTGCCCCCTTGGGGGAGAAGCACAGATACGCAGTATTTT. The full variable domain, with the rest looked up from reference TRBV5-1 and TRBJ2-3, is KAGVTQTPRYLIKTRGQQVTLSCSPISGHRSVSWYQQTPGQGLQFLFEYFSETQRNKGNFPGRFSGRQFSNSRSEMNVSTLELGDSALYLCASSLPPWGRSTDTQYFGPGTRLTVL.

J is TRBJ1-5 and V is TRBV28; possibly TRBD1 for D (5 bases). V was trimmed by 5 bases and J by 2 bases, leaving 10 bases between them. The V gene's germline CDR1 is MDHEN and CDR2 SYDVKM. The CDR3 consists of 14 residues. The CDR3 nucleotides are TGTGCCAGCAGTCTAATACAGGGCAATCAGCCCCAGCATTTT. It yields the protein CASSLIQGNQPQHF.

CDR3 nucleotides: TGTGCCGGCTCTAGCGGGAGTTTGGGAGATGAGCAGTTCTTC. Protein: CAGSSGSLGDEQFF. The chain recombines TRBV6-1 with TRBJ2-1, with 10 bases fitting TRBD2. The germline CDR1 and CDR2 sequences are MNHNS and SASEGT. The CDR3 runs to 14 residues. V gave up 11 bases and J gave up 8 bases; unmatched junction bases: 12.

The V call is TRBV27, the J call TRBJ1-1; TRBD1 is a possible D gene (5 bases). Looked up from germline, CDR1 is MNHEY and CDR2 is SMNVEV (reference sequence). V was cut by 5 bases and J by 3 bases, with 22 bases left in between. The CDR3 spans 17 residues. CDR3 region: CASSTYPSGGEDTEAFF. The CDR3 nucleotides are TGTGCCAGCAGTACCTACCCGTCGGGGGGGGAAGACACTGAAGCTTTCTTT.

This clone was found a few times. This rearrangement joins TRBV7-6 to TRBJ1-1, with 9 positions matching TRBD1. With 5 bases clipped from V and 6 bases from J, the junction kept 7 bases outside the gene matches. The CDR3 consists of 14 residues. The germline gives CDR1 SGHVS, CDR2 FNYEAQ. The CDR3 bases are TGTGCCAGCAGCCCCTGGACAGGGGATTCTGAAGCTTTCTTT. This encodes CASSPWTGDSEAFF.

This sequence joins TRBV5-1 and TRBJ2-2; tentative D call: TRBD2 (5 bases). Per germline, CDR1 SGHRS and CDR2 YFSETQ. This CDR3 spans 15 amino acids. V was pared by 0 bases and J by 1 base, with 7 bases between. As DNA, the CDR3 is TGCGCCAGCAGCTTGGGGGCGGGGAACACCGGGGAGCTGTTTTTT. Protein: CASSLGAGNTGELFF.

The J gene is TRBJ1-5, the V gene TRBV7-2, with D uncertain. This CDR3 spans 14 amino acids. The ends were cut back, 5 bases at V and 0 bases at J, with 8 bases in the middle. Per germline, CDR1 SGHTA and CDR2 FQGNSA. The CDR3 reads CASSPVYSNQPQHF. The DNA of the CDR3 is TGTGCCAGCAGCCCCGTCTATAGCAATCAGCCCCAGCATTTT. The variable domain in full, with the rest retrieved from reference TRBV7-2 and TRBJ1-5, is GAGVSQSPSNKVTEKGKDVELRCDPISGHTALYWYRQSLGQGLEFLIYFQGNSAPDKSGLPSDRFSAERTGGSVSTLTIQRTQQEDSAVYLCASSPVYSNQPQHFGDGTRLSIL.

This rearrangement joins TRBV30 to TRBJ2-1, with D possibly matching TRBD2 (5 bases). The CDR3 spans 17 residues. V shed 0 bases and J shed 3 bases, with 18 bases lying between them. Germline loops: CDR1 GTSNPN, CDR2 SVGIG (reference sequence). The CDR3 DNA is TGTGCCTGGAGTGTACTAGATTCGGCGCGAAGCTACAATGAGCAGTTCTTC. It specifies CAWSVLDSARSYNEQFF.

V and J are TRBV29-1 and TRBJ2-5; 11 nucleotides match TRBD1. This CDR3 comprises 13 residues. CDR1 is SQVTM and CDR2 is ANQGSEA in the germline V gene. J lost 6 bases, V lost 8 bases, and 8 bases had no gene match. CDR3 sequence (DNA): TGCAGCATAGGACAGGGGGCATATCAGACCCAGTACTTC. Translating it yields CSIGQGAYQTQYF.

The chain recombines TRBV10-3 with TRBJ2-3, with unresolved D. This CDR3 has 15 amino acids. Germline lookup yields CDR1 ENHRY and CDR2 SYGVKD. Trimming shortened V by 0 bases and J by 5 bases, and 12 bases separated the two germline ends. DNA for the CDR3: TGTGCCATCAGTGAGTCCGGCCTATTGGGAGATACGCAGTATTTT. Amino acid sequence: CAISESGLLGDTQYF.

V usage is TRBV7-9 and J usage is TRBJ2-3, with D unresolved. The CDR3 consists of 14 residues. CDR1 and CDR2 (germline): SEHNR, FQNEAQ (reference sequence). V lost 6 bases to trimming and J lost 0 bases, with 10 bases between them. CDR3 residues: CASRPTASTDTQYF. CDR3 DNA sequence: TGTGCCAGCAGACCGACGGCTAGCACAGATACGCAGTATTTT.

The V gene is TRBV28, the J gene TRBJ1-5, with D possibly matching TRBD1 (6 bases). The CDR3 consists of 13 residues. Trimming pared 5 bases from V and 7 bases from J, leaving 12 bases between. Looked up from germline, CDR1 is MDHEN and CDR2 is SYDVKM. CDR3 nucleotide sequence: TGTGCCAGCAGTCCCCCGGGGGCACAGCCCCAGCATTTT. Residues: CASSPPGAQPQHF. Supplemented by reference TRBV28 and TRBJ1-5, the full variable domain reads DVKVTQSSRYLVKRTGEKVFLECVQDMDHENMFWYRQDPGLGLRLIYFSYDVKMKEKGDIPEGYSVSREKKERFSLILESASTNQTSMYLCASSPPGAQPQHFGDGTRLSIL.

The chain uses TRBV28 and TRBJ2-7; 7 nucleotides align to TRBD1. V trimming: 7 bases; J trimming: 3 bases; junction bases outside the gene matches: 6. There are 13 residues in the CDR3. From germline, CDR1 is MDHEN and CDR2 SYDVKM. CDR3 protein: CASNHRGLYEQYF. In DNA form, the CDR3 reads TGTGCCAGCAATCACAGGGGTCTCTACGAGCAGTACTTC.

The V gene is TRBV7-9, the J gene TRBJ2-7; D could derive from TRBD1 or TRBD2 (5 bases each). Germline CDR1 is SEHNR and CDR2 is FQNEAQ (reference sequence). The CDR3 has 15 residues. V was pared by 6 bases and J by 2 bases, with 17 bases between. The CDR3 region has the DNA TGTGCCAGCAGTCAAGCCGGGACGAACACCTACGAGCAGTACTTC. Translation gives CASSQAGTNTYEQYF.

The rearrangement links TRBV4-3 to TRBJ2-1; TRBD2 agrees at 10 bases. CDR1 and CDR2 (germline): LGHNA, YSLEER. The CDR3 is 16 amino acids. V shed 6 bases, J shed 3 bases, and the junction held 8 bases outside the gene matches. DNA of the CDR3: TGCGCCAGCAGTCCTATAGCGGGAGGACTCTACAATGAGCAGTTCTTC. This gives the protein CASSPIAGGLYNEQFF.